Included here is one T cell receptor (beta chain) sequence, with context. Libraries were prepared by immunoSEQ multiplex PCR; TCRdb keeps only in-frame clonotypes and omits some of them. This table holds approximately 89,000 clones, roughly 93% found once. The length of the CDR3 is 15 residues. Trimming removed 4 bases from V and 9 bases from J; junction bases left unmatched: 8. Germline loops: CDR1 MDHEN, CDR2 SYDVKM. The sample belongs to a study of OX40 agonist ivuxolimab in advanced cancers. The TCR sequence derives from an adult with an advanced solid tumor such as melanoma, head and neck, liver or kidney cancer. V gene TRBV28 combines with J gene TRBJ2-7; TRBD2 aligns across 14 bases. The sequenced sample was CD4+ or CD8+ T cells sorted from blood, obtained in a trial of the OX40 agonist ivuxolimab. CDR3 loop: CASSSPGLAGVGQYF. CDR3 in DNA: TGTGCCAGCAGTTCCCCGGGACTAGCGGGAGTAGGGCAGTACTTC. The complete variable domain, with remaining parts taken from reference TRBV28 and TRBJ2-7, reads DVKVTQSSRYLVKRTGEKVFLECVQDMDHENMFWYRQDPGLGLRLIYFSYDVKMKEKGDIPEGYSVSREKKERFSLILESASTNQTSMYLCASSSPGLAGVGQYFGPGTRLTVT.